This T cell receptor (beta chain) was captured by sequencing in a study of T-cell reconstitution after alpha-beta-depleted transplantation in children. The germline V and J ends were trimmed by 3 bases and 4 bases, with 15 bases remaining between them. The CDR3 is 14 amino acids. The germline CDR1 and CDR2 sequences are DFQATT and SNEGSKA (reference sequence). Researchers prepared the TCRbeta library using unique molecular identifiers, the study reports. Each CDR3 protein is one row after TCRdb ran MiXCR on the PCR reads. This sample carries a few hundred thousand distinct CDR3 sequences, 20% to 30% of them seen once, and the ten largest clones take around a third.

The sequence came from a boy under two years old with Wiskott-Aldrich syndrome, due to receive a stem cell transplant. The chain combines TRBV20-1 with TRBJ1-2, with D possibly TRBD1 on 5 matching bases. Sequenced here: PBMCs, sampled before TCRalphabeta/CD19-depleted stem cell transplant. The CDR3 DNA is TGCAGTGCTAGCGGTGGGCAGGGTGGCTATGGCTACACCTTC. It yields the protein CSASGGQGGYGYTF.